A selection of T cell receptor beta chains follows, all from one sample in a study of blood T cells in healthy people across ages. TCRdb independently ran MiXCR on the 5' RACE reads; one entry per CDR3 protein. The sample contains more than 750,000 distinct CDR3 sequences, 25% to 30% of which appear only once. The same specimen was also included in a second study, on T cells of mothers and their children.

The sequencing input was blood. The receptors here all came from a woman aged 40-49 years in good health. Each CDR3 is given with its conserved first and last residue. D genes are given only for firm matches.

v_gene: TRBV29-1
d_gene: -
CDR3aa: CSVGDSEAFF

v_gene: TRBV28
d_gene: -
CDR3aa: CASSELQVPYEQYF

v_gene: TRBV6-2/TRBV6-3
d_gene: -
CDR3aa: CASKFLGEAFF

v_gene: TRBV5-1
d_gene: TRBD1
CDR3aa: CASTLLPGQGTYEQYF

v_gene: TRBV14
d_gene: -
CDR3aa: CASSAKMGRPPYYEQYF

v_gene: TRBV4-1
d_gene: TRBD2
CDR3aa: CASSQIPGLGQETQYF

v_gene: TRBV28
d_gene: TRBD2
CDR3aa: CASITGGGTNYNEQFF

v_gene: TRBV27
d_gene: -
CDR3aa: CASSLLASSNEQFF

v_gene: TRBV7-2
d_gene: -
CDR3aa: CASSPYSPDSNYGYTF

v_gene: TRBV29-1
d_gene: TRBD1
CDR3aa: CSVARGQGEGCTF

v_gene: TRBV5-1
d_gene: -
CDR3aa: CASSFDPVATNEKLFF

v_gene: TRBV7-2
d_gene: -
CDR3aa: CASSLGVFGTEAFF

v_gene: TRBV6-1
d_gene: -
CDR3aa: CASSEGIQGNQPQHF

v_gene: TRBV6-1
d_gene: -
CDR3aa: CASSDRGSNYGYTF

v_gene: TRBV29-1
d_gene: -
CDR3aa: CSVAGTPVDEQYF

v_gene: TRBV7-9
d_gene: -
CDR3aa: CASSLGTVGDTQYF

v_gene: TRBV10-3
d_gene: TRBD2
CDR3aa: CASSEVAGGRSYEQYF

v_gene: TRBV19
d_gene: -
CDR3aa: CASSITELRTGAFF

v_gene: TRBV14
d_gene: TRBD1
CDR3aa: CASSQWGQGFLDNEQFF

v_gene: TRBV27
d_gene: -
CDR3aa: CASSFLSSGETQYF

v_gene: TRBV10-3
d_gene: TRBD1
CDR3aa: CAVRGDREEAQYF

v_gene: TRBV6-1
d_gene: TRBD2
CDR3aa: CASRVSGTSGGAARETQYF

v_gene: TRBV29-1
d_gene: -
CDR3aa: CSVGDTVYGYTF

v_gene: TRBV6-6
d_gene: TRBD2
CDR3aa: CASIGASGGGYNEQFF

v_gene: TRBV5-1
d_gene: -
CDR3aa: CASSLEGVGGANVLTF

v_gene: TRBV9
d_gene: -
CDR3aa: CASSVGGTTEQYF

v_gene: TRBV12-3/TRBV12-4
d_gene: TRBD1
CDR3aa: CASSPGTGGFNQPQHF

v_gene: TRBV5-1
d_gene: TRBD2
CDR3aa: CAGSLAALAGANVLTF

v_gene: TRBV10-3
d_gene: -
CDR3aa: CAIGEGGDRLAYEQYF

v_gene: TRBV7-2
d_gene: -
CDR3aa: CASSAMGVAGANVLTF